A selection of T cell receptor beta chains follows, all from one sample in a study of T cell repertoires in chronic hepatitis B. Using immunoSEQ multiplex PCR, the repertoire was profiled, and TCRdb retains in-frame clones only, with some absent. This listing includes about 59 clones. Specimen: HBV polymerase (pol387) epitope-specific CD8+ T cells from PBMCs. The receptors were sampled from a human donor with chronic hepatitis B virus infection. Both conserved end residues are part of each CDR3. The D gene is left open where the match is weak. A clone size is listed for some rows: how often the clone was seen (once, few, many), or a class if it is expanded.

TRBJ2-2	NA	TRBV7-9	NA	CASSLGQKGGELFF	TGTGCCAGCAGCTTAGGACAGAAGGGCGGGGAGCTGTTTTTT
TRBJ2-2	NA	TRBV4-3	NA	CASSETAIGDVDTGELFF	TGCGCCAGCAGTGAAACTGCAATAGGTGACGTCGACACCGGGGAGCTGTTTTTT
TRBJ1-2	NA	TRBV28	NA	CASSLIRLGRDGYTF	TGTGCCAGCAGTTTGATTCGCCTGGGCAGGGATGGCTACACCTTC
TRBJ1-5	NA	TRBV28	TRBD1	CASSQRDSVSNQPQHF	TGTGCCAGCAGTCAGCGGGACAGTGTTAGCAATCAGCCCCAGCATTTT
TRBJ1-1	NA	TRBV19	NA	CASSIGGANTEAFF	TGTGCCAGTAGTATAGGTGGGGCGAACACTGAAGCTTTCTTT
TRBJ2-5	NA	TRBV11-2	NA	CASSLVRVMWLETQYF	TGTGCCAGCAGCTTAGTACGGGTCATGTGGTTGGAGACCCAGTACTTC
TRBJ2-7	NA	TRBV29-1	NA	CSVDGVGETYEQYF	TGCAGCGTTGATGGGGTTGGGGAAACCTACGAGCAGTACTTC
TRBJ2-7	hyperexpanded	TRBV5-1	NA	CASSLVGTPYEQYF	TGCGCCAGCAGCTTGGTCGGGACCCCCTACGAGCAGTACTTC
TRBJ2-2	NA	TRBV5-6	NA	CASSLGNGELFF	TGTGCCAGCAGCTTGGGGAACGGGGAGCTGTTTTTT
TRBJ2-1	NA	TRBV7-2	TRBD2	CASSSPLAGAYNEQFF	TGTGCCAGCAGCTCCCCACTAGCGGGAGCTTACAATGAGCAGTTCTTC
TRBJ1-6	NA	TRBV28	NA	CASSSDADKFSPLHF	TGTGCCAGCAGTTCGGACGCCGATAAATTTTCACCCCTCCACTTT
TRBJ2-1	NA	TRBV7-9	NA	CASSLLAANYNEQFF	TGTGCCAGCAGCTTACTGGCCGCGAATTACAATGAGCAGTTCTTC
TRBJ1-2	NA	TRBV18	NA	CASSARTARLEGYTF	TGTGCCAGCTCAGCTCGGACGGCCCGGTTGGAAGGCTACACCTTC
TRBJ2-5	NA	TRBV11-3	NA	CASSLVRVMWLETQYF	TGTGCCAGCAGCTTAGTACGGGTCATGTGGTTGGAGACCCAGTACTTC
TRBJ2-1	once	TRBV9	NA	CASSAYYSSYNEQFF	TGTGCCAGCAGCGCATACTACAGCTCCTACAATGAGCAGTTCTTC
TRBJ2-2	NA	TRBV2	NA	CASDGAVTNTGELFF	TGTGCCAGTGACGGGGCGGTAACGAACACCGGGGAGCTGTTTTTT
TRBJ1-1	NA	TRBV28	NA	CASSLLLRGVNTEAFF	TGTGCCAGCAGTCTATTATTAAGGGGGGTGAACACTGAAGCTTTCTTT
TRBJ2-1	NA	TRBV4-1	TRBD2	CASSLLGLAGFNEQFF	TGCGCCAGTTCTCTTCTGGGACTAGCGGGTTTCAATGAGCAGTTCTTC
TRBJ2-2	NA	TRBV6-1	NA	CASSEVPIGGVDTGELFF	TGTGCTAGCAGTGAAGTACCGATAGGAGGCGTCGACACCGGGGAGCTGTTTTTT
TRBJ2-1	NA	TRBV25-1	TRBD2	CASRYGRNKYNEQFF	TGTGCCAGCAGATACGGGAGGAATAAATACAATGAGCAGTTCTTC